A single sample gave rise to the 8 T cell receptor beta chains below, sequenced in a study of OX40 agonist ivuxolimab in advanced cancers. Clones were sequenced by immunoSEQ multiplex PCR, and TCRdb holds only the in-frame ones, with some missing. The sample carries tens of thousands of clones, more than 65% recorded once. Sequencing used CD4+ or CD8+ T cells sorted from blood, obtained in a trial of the OX40 agonist ivuxolimab. All receptors come from an adult with an advanced solid tumor such as melanoma, head and neck, liver or kidney cancer.

As to this clone: Germline and junction disagree at one end, which may indicate a read error. The V gene is TRBV7-7, the J gene TRBJ2-2; perhaps D is TRBD1 or TRBD2 (6 bases each). Germline loops: CDR1 SSHAT, CDR2 FNYEAQ (reference sequence). The CDR3 is made up of 13 amino acids. The CDR3 DNA reads as TGTGCTAGCAGTCCGAGGGGGGCCGGGGAGCTGTTTTTT. Translated: CASSPRGAGELFF.

The chain is built from TRBV2 and TRBJ1-2, with 7 positions matching TRBD1. This CDR3 is 15 amino acids long. The germline V gene encodes CDR1 SNHLY and CDR2 FYNNEI. With V trimmed by 5 bases and J by 4 bases, 10 bases remained unmatched. As DNA, the CDR3 is TGTGCCAGCAGTCCCGGGAGGGGGCGAACCTATGGCTACACCTTC. As protein: CASSPGRGRTYGYTF.

This chain links TRBV27 with TRBJ1-1, with no clear D. Deletions cut 3 bases from V and 1 base from J, with 6 bases between. The CDR3 loop spans 13 amino acids. The V gene's germline CDR1 is MNHEY and CDR2 SMNVEV (reference sequence). DNA for the CDR3: TGTGCCAGCAGTTTGTACAGGAACACTGAAGCTTTCTTT. This sequence encodes CASSLYRNTEAFF.

CDR3 in amino acids: CASSELSAGGEAFF. CDR3 nucleotides: TGTGCCAGCAGTGAATTGTCGGCAGGGGGTGAAGCTTTCTTT. The chain uses TRBV6-1 and TRBJ1-1; 7 nucleotides align to TRBD1. This CDR3 comprises 14 residues. Germline CDR1 is MNHNS and CDR2 is SASEGT. With 2 bases clipped from V and 7 bases from J, the junction kept 7 bases outside the gene matches.

The V gene is TRBV4-3, the J gene TRBJ2-3, with D possibly being TRBD1 or TRBD2 (6 bases each). V lost 2 bases and J 1 base, leaving 13 bases between the germline ends. The germline V gene has CDR1 LGHNA and CDR2 YSLEER. The CDR3 loop spans 16 amino acids. CDR3 in amino acids: CASSQWERGGTDTQYF. CDR3 sequence (DNA): TGCGCCAGCAGCCAATGGGAAAGGGGGGGCACAGATACGCAGTATTTT.

This clone was recorded only once. The V and J genes are TRBV4-3 and TRBJ1-2; 7 positions agree with TRBD1. Germline V gene data show CDR1 as LGHNA and CDR2 as YSLEER. This CDR3 has 17 residues. Trimming cost V 3 bases and J 4 bases; bases outside gene matches: 14. DNA of the CDR3: TGCGCCAGCAGCCAGGCTGGGGGGAGGGGGCAGGGCTATGGCTACACCTTC. Its translation: CASSQAGGRGQGYGYTF.

This rearrangement joins TRBV6-5 to TRBJ2-3, with D possibly matching TRBD2 (6 bases). Trimming took 7 bases from V and 3 from J, leaving 17 bases between them. The CDR3 is 15 residues long. The V gene's germline CDR1 is MNHEY and CDR2 SVGAGI. CDR3 loop: CASTNPGDNTDTQYF. CDR3 bases: TGTGCCAGCACTAACCCGGGGGATAATACAGATACGCAGTATTTT.

This chain uses TRBV7-2 with TRBJ2-7; 8 bases are shared with TRBD2. This CDR3 comprises 14 residues. Germline V gene sequence: CDR1 SGHTA, CDR2 FQGNSA. V was clipped by 3 bases and J by 7 bases; unmatched bases: 8. In DNA form, the CDR3 reads TGTGCCAGCAGCTTGTACGCGACTAGCGCGGAGCAGTACTTC. It encodes CASSLYATSAEQYF.